The 9 T cell receptor beta chains below all came from one sample that was sequenced in a study of T cell responses to AZD1222 COVID-19 vaccine. Libraries were prepared by immunoSEQ multiplex PCR; TCRdb keeps only in-frame clonotypes and omits some of them. Here the sample spans some 130,000 clones, 90% being singletons. Sequenced here: peripheral blood, sampled on day 0 of AZD1222 vaccination. The origin of the receptors is an adult in good health.

This clone was picked up a small number of times. J is TRBJ1-6 and V is TRBV4-2; D is possibly TRBD1 (6 bases). Trimming removed 0 bases at V and 7 bases at J, with 10 bases between. The V gene's germline CDR1 is LGHNA and CDR2 YNFKEQ. The CDR3 spans 15 residues. CDR3 in amino acids: CASSQEGQGNSPLHF. CDR3 coding DNA: TGTGCCAGCAGCCAAGAGGGTCAGGGGAATTCACCCCTCCACTTT.

This rearrangement joins TRBV5-1 to TRBJ2-3, with 10 bases fitting TRBD2. Trimming cost V 1 base and J 1 base; bases outside gene matches: 6. The CDR3 is 17 amino acids. Germline V gene lookup returns CDR1 SGHRS and CDR2 YFSETQ. CDR3 region: CASSLSASGGRTDTQYF. The CDR3 DNA reads TGCGCCAGCAGCTTGTCGGCTAGCGGGGGCCGCACAGATACGCAGTATTTT.

CDR3 sequence (DNA): TGTGCCAGCAGTGTTGAGTCTAGCGGGGGGTCAGATACGCAGTATTTT. It is translated as CASSVESSGGSDTQYF. The chain is built from TRBV6-4 and TRBJ2-3; 11 bases are shared with TRBD2. The CDR3 spans 16 residues. The V gene's germline CDR1 is MRHNA and CDR2 SNTAGT. With V trimmed by 4 bases and J by 4 bases, 7 bases remained unmatched.

The chain recombines TRBV4-3 with TRBJ2-3; possibly TRBD1 for D (5 bases). This CDR3 comprises 12 residues. V dropped 4 bases and J dropped 8 bases, with 10 bases sitting between them. Germline V gives CDR1 LGHNA, CDR2 YSLEER. As DNA, the CDR3 is TGCGCCAGCAGCCGCGCTCAGGGTACGCAGTATTTT. As protein: CASSRAQGTQYF.

J is TRBJ2-7 and V is TRBV5-8; D gene ambiguous. Trimming shortened V by 0 bases and J by 1 base, and 11 bases separated the two germline ends. The CDR3 has 15 amino acids. Germline V CDR1 and CDR2: SGHTS, YDEGEE. DNA for the CDR3: TGTGCCAGCAGCTTGGGAGACGTGGGATCCTACGAGCAGTACTTC. This sequence encodes CASSLGDVGSYEQYF.

CDR3 sequence: CASSLFRAGGNEQYF. CDR3 bases: TGTGCCAGCAGTCTCTTTAGGGCGGGGGGAAACGAGCAGTACTTC. The V gene is TRBV6-6, the J gene TRBJ2-7; 8 nucleotides line up with TRBD2. The CDR3 has 15 residues. The J segment lost 5 bases and the V segment lost 5 bases, leaving 11 bases of the junction unmatched. Germline loops: CDR1 MNHNY, CDR2 SVGAGI (reference sequence).

The gene calls are TRBV30 and TRBJ2-5; 7 bases agree with TRBD1. The trim removed 3 bases at V and 7 bases at J, leaving 8 bases unmatched. Germline V gives CDR1 GTSNPN, CDR2 SVGIG (reference sequence). The CDR3 contains 13 residues. For the CDR3, the DNA is TGTGCCTGGAGAACAGGGGCCTTAGGGACCCAGTACTTC. This encodes CAWRTGALGTQYF.

This clone showed up just a few times. V gene TRBV19 combines with J gene TRBJ2-7, with a tentative D call TRBD2 (6 bases). The CDR3 covers 13 residues. The V and J ends lost 2 bases and 9 bases respectively, with 14 bases between them. Per the germline V gene, CDR1 is LNHDA and CDR2 is SQIVND (reference sequence). CDR3 amino acids: CASSILLDYGQYF. Here the CDR3 DNA reads TGTGCCAGTAGTATACTACTGGACTATGGGCAGTACTTC.

The chain recombines TRBV24-1 with TRBJ1-2, with 9 bases lining up with TRBD1. CDR3 length equals 15 residues. CDR1 is KGHDR and CDR2 is SFDVKD in the germline V gene. With 4 bases clipped from V and 4 bases from J, the junction kept 6 bases outside the gene matches. The CDR3 DNA reads TGTGCCACCAGTGAGTCGGGGACAGGGACCTATGGCTACACCTTC. Its protein is CATSESGTGTYGYTF.